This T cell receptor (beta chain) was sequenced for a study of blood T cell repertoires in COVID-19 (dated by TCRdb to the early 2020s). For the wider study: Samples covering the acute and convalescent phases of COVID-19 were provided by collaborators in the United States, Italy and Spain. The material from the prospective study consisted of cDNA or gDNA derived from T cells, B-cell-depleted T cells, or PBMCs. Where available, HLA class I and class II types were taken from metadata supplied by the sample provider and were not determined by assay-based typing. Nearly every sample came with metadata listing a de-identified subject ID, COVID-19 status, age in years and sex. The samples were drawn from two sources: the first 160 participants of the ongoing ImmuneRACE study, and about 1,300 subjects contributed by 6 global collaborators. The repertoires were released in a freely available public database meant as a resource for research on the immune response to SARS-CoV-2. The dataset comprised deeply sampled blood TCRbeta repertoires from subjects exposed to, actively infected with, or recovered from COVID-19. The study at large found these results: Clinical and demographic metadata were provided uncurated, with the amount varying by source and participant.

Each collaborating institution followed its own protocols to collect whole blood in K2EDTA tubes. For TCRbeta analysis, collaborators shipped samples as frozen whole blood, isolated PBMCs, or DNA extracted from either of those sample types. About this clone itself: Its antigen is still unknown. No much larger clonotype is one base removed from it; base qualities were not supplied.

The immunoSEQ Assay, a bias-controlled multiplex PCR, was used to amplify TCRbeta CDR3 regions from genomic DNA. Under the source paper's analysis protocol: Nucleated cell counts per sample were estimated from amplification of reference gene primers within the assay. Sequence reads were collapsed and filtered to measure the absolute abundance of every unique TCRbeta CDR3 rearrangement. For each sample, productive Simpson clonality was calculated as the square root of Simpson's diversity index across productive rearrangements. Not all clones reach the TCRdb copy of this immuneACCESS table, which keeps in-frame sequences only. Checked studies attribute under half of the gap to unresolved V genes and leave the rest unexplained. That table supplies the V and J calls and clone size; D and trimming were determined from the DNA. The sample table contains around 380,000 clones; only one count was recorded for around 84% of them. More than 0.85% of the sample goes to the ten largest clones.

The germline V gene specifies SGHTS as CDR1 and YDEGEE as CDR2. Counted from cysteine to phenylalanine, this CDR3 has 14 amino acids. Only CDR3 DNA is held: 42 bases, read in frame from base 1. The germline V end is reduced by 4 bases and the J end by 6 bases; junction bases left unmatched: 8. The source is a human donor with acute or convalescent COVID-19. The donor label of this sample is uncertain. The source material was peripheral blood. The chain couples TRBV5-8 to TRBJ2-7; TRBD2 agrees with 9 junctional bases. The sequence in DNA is TGTGCCAGCAGCCAGGGCCTAGCGGGAACCGAGCAGTACTTC. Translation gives CASSQGLAGTEQYF.